Listed here are 26 T cell receptor beta chains from one sample, sequenced in a study of T-cell memory formation after mild COVID-19 (dated by TCRdb to about 2021). Library generation was performed with 5' RACE. Sequencer: Illumina NovaSeq 6000. TCRdb reran the public reads through fastp at Q25 and MiXCR, keeping productive beta chains. Rows matching on CDR3 protein sequence are summarized as one entry with the most common DNA and genes. The sample profile shows about 400,000 distinct CDR3 sequences; 15% to 20% of them were found once. The ten largest clones capture about 22% of the sample. The sequenced sample consisted of PBMCs or a T cell subset sorted from them (not recorded which). Source of these receptors: a man aged 18 to 29 who had mild COVID-19 (a few samples of this study predate the infection). The sample titles of this study are shuffled in the database, so cell type and time point are left out; the donor was told from shared clones.

The sample holds a few counts of this clonotype. The chain links TRBV6-5 to TRBJ2-5, with D maybe TRBD2 (8 bases). CDR1 is MNHEY and CDR2 is SVGAGI in the germline V gene. Trimming took off 1 base at V and 6 bases at J, with 18 bases between the two ends. The CDR3 contains 16 residues. The DNA for the CDR3 is TGTGCCAGCAGTTACTTCGGGACTAGGGGGCTAAAGACCCAGTACTTC. This codes for CASSYFGTRGLKTQYF.

This clonotype turned up a few times. The chain employs TRBV5-6 and TRBJ1-1; TRBD1 aligns across 8 bases. Germline CDR1 and CDR2: SGHDT and YYEEEE. The CDR3 contains 13 residues. J lost 11 bases, V lost 3 bases, and 9 bases had no gene match. CDR3 in amino acids: CASSSLQGVGAFF. Written as DNA, the CDR3 is TGTGCCAGCAGCTCGTTACAGGGGGTTGGGGCTTTCTTT.

This clonotype has more than one count but fewer than ten. CDR3 amino acids: CASSPIGGGSYNEQFF. CDR3 DNA: TGTGCCAGCAGTCCTATAGGGGGGGGGTCCTACAATGAGCAGTTCTTC. The J gene is TRBJ2-1, the V gene TRBV27, with a tentative D call TRBD2 (7 bases). V lost 5 bases and J 1 base, leaving 15 bases between the germline ends. CDR1 and CDR2 from the germline V gene are MNHEY and SMNVEV (reference sequence). CDR3 length equals 16 residues.

This clonotype was observed a few times. V is TRBV5-1 and J is TRBJ1-3; 7 bases are shared with TRBD1. Trimming took 4 bases from V and 8 from J; bases not matched to a gene: 9. Per the germline V gene, CDR1 is SGHRS and CDR2 is YFSETQ. The CDR3 sequence is 14 residues long. CDR3 amino acids: CASSIGQVEDTIYF. CDR3 in DNA: TGCGCCAGCAGCATAGGACAGGTAGAGGACACCATATATTTT.

The chain is built from TRBV7-6 and TRBJ2-7; 7 bases align to TRBD1. The CDR3 contains 14 residues. Per the germline V gene, CDR1 is SGHVS and CDR2 is FNYEAQ. The V and J ends lost 2 bases and 4 bases, in that order; junction bases with no gene match: 5. Here the CDR3 DNA reads TGTGCCAGCAGCTTACGAGACAGGGTGTACGAGCAGTACGTC. Translated, it gives CASSLRDRVYEQYV.

This clonotype was counted ten times or more. This chain links TRBV5-1 with TRBJ2-7; tentatively, D is TRBD1 (6 bases). Trimming took off 7 bases at V and 3 bases at J, with 17 bases between the two ends. The CDR3 covers 14 residues. The germline gives CDR1 SGHRS, CDR2 YFSETQ. Here the CDR3 DNA reads TGCGCCAGCTGTCCGAGGGGGAACGACTACGAGCAGTACTTC. Protein: CASCPRGNDYEQYF.

This clonotype appeared a few times. V usage is TRBV6-2 or TRBV6-3 and J usage is TRBJ2-7; possibly TRBD2 for D (6 bases). Trimming removed 2 bases from V and 3 bases from J, with 14 bases in between. Germline V gene data show CDR1 as MNHEY and CDR2 as SVGEGT. The CDR3 spans 15 residues. The CDR3 coding sequence is TGTGCCAGCAGTTACCACCATTGGGAGGACTACGAGCAGTACGTC. This sequence encodes CASSYHHWEDYEQYV.

This clonotype was found a few times. The chain is built from TRBV7-3 and TRBJ2-5; 8 nucleotides agree with TRBD1. V lost 5 bases and J lost 5; bases outside the gene matches: 10. CDR3 length: 15 residues. Germline CDR1 reads SGHTA; CDR2 reads FQGTGA. The CDR3 DNA sequence: TGTGCCAGCAGCCCTTCGGACAGGGCCTGGGAGACCCAGTACTTC. This sequence encodes CASSPSDRAWETQYF.

This clonotype was seen a few times. This chain connects TRBV5-1 to TRBJ2-3, with 11 bases fitting TRBD2. CDR3 length: 18 residues. Per germline, CDR1 SGHRS and CDR2 YFSETQ. The V and J ends lost 2 bases and 2 bases, in that order; junction bases with no gene match: 10. The CDR3 sequence: CASSFSASGGLVTDTQYF. The CDR3 DNA is TGCGCCAGCAGCTTCTCGGCTAGCGGGGGGTTGGTCACAGATACGCAGTATTTT. The full variable domain, in which reference TRBV5-1 and TRBJ2-3 provide the parts outside the CDR3, is KAGVTQTPRYLIKTRGQQVTLSCSPISGHRSVSWYQQTPGQGLQFLFEYFSETQRNKGNFPGRFSGRQFSNSRSEMNVSTLELGDSALYLCASSFSASGGLVTDTQYFGPGTRLTVL.

The rearrangement links TRBV27 to TRBJ2-1; TRBD2 matches 7 bases. Trimming cost V 5 bases and J 2 bases; bases outside gene matches: 6. Germline values: CDR1 MNHEY, CDR2 SMNVEV (reference sequence). The CDR3 sequence is 15 residues long. The CDR3 loop reads CASSSRGTTYNEQFF. CDR3 nucleotides: TGTGCCAGCAGTAGTCGCGGGACTACCTACAATGAGCAGTTCTTC.

This clonotype came up a few times. The chain uses TRBV29-1 and TRBJ2-7, with a possible D match to TRBD2 (5 bases). Germline V gives CDR1 SQVTM, CDR2 ANQGSEA. There are 9 residues in the CDR3. Trimming removed 4 bases from V and 7 bases from J, with 5 bases in between. Written as DNA, the CDR3 is TGCAGCGTTGTAGCGGAGCAGTACGTC. It yields the protein CSVVAEQYV.

This clonotype has just a few counts. The rearrangement joins TRBV7-8 to TRBJ2-1; D tentatively fits TRBD1 or TRBD2 (6 bases each). V was pared by 0 bases and J by 0 bases, with 12 bases between. The CDR3 is 17 residues long. CDR1 is SGHVS, CDR2 FQNEAQ, per germline. The CDR3 DNA follows: TGTGCCAGCAGCTTAGCGGGGGGCGAGATCTCCTACAATGAGCAGTTCTTC. It yields the protein CASSLAGGEISYNEQFF.

This clonotype has only one observation. This sequence joins TRBV19 and TRBJ1-6, with 7 positions matching TRBD1. Trimming took 7 bases from V and 10 from J; bases not matched to a gene: 13. Germline loops: CDR1 LNHDA, CDR2 SQIVND (reference sequence). CDR3 length equals 15 residues. CDR3 sequence reads: CASTRNEGAQSPLHF. As DNA, the CDR3 is TGTGCCAGTACCCGAAACGAGGGGGCACAGTCACCCCTCCACTTT.

This clonotype was counted between two and nine times. The gene calls are TRBV6-6 and TRBJ1-2; D is uncertain. The CDR3 has 15 residues. Trimming took off 7 bases at V and 3 bases at J, with 18 bases between the two ends. Germline V gives CDR1 MNHNY, CDR2 SVGAGI (reference sequence). In DNA, the CDR3 is TGTGCCAGCATCCCGAGAAGGGTTGGGGACTATGGCTACACCTTC. Translating gives CASIPRRVGDYGYTF.

This clonotype was counted between two and nine times. This chain connects TRBV4-1 to TRBJ2-6; 8 positions agree with TRBD2. Germline trimming cut 1 base from V and 0 bases from J; bases unmatched to any gene: 5. CDR1 is MGHRA and CDR2 is YSYEKL in the germline V gene. The CDR3 has 18 residues. CDR3 protein: CASSQVPGGASGANVLTF. In DNA form, the CDR3 reads TGCGCCAGCAGCCAAGTGCCCGGGGGGGCCTCTGGGGCCAACGTCCTGACTTTC.

A few counts support this clonotype. The gene calls are TRBV21-1 and TRBJ1-1; the D segment call TRBD1 is taken from the table without a DNA check. TRBV21-1 is assigned pseudogene status. The CDR3 spans 15 residues. The CDR3 DNA reads as TGTGCCAGCAGCAAAGGAGGGGGGAAGAACACTGAAGCTTTCTTT. Translation: CASSKGGGKNTEAFF.

The rearrangement uses TRBV19 and TRBJ2-3; D gene ambiguous. V gave up 1 base and J gave up 7 bases, with 9 bases separating them. This CDR3 contains 13 residues. Looked up from germline, CDR1 is LNHDA and CDR2 is SQIVND (reference sequence). Here the CDR3 reads CASSIAPHNTQYF. CDR3 in DNA: TGTGCCAGTAGTATAGCCCCCCATAATACGCAGTATTTT.

Many counts were recorded for this clonotype. This rearrangement joins TRBV24-1 to TRBJ1-2; a possible D gene is TRBD1 (5 bases). Germline CDR1 KGHDR, CDR2 SFDVKD. V gave up 5 bases and J gave up 6 bases, with 15 bases separating them. The CDR3 totals 14 residues. The CDR3 region has the DNA TGTGCCACCAGTGGAGGAAGGGGCTATGATGGCTACACCTTC. This codes for CATSGGRGYDGYTF.

V gene TRBV3-1 combines with J gene TRBJ1-2, with 8 bases fitting TRBD1. CDR1 and CDR2 from the germline V gene are LGHDT and YNNKEL (reference sequence). The V segment lost 0 bases and the J segment 8 bases; nucleotides outside the gene matches: 8. There are 15 residues in the CDR3. The CDR3 sequence: CASSQEPRDRTGYTF. The CDR3 DNA is TGTGCCAGCAGCCAAGAACCCCGGGACAGGACCGGCTACACCTTC.

This chain uses TRBV19 with TRBJ1-1, with 8 bases matching TRBD1. CDR1 is LNHDA and CDR2 is SQIVND in the germline V gene (reference sequence). This CDR3 is 14 amino acids long. V gave up 10 bases and J gave up 3 bases; unmatched junction bases: 10. Written as DNA, the CDR3 is TGTGCCACCAGCCTCAAGGACAGGGACACTGAAGCTTTCTTT. Encoded protein: CATSLKDRDTEAFF.

Points on this clonotype: The CDR3 does not close with the conserved phenylalanine or tryptophan, likely indicating a read error. It is unclear where the CDR3 begins or ends on the DNA, so no DNA is shown, and the CDR3 is as TCRdb lists it. J is TRBJ2-5 and V is TRBV5-5; the D call TRBD1 from the table was never checked on the DNA. Germline CDR1 and CDR2: SGHKS and YYEKEE (reference sequence). Ends included, the CDR3 has 8 residues. CDR3 sequence: CASSNNPL.

CDR3 residues: CASSLGGSVNEQFF. CDR3 sequence (DNA): TGTGCCAGCAGCTTAGGTGGCAGCGTCAATGAGCAGTTCTTC. The V and J genes are TRBV11-2 and TRBJ2-1; D unclear. V shed 1 base and J shed 6 bases, with 10 bases lying between them. The CDR3 length is 14 residues. Germline CDR1 and CDR2: SGHAT and FQNNGV.

This clonotype was found many times. The chain carries TRBV11-2 and TRBJ1-2; D call uncertain. CDR3 length: 13 amino acids. V was trimmed by 7 bases and J by 8 bases, leaving 17 bases between them. CDR1 SGHAT and CDR2 FQNNGV come from the germline V gene. The CDR3 spells CASTTLGPQGYTF. The CDR3 coding sequence is TGTGCCAGCACCACTCTCGGGCCCCAGGGCTACACCTTC.

This clonotype came up a few times. This chain uses TRBV9 with TRBJ2-7; D could derive from TRBD1 or TRBD2 (5 bases each). This CDR3 has 15 residues. V lost 2 bases and J lost 0, with 12 bases in between. Looked up from germline, CDR1 is SGDLS and CDR2 is YYNGEE. CDR3 protein: CASSVGVANSYEQYF. CDR3 bases: TGTGCCAGCAGCGTGGGGGTGGCGAACTCCTACGAGCAGTACTTC. Drawing the rest from reference TRBV9 and TRBJ2-7, the complete variable domain is DSGVTQTPKHLITATGQRVTLRCSPRSGDLSVYWYQQSLDQGLQFLIQYYNGEERAKGNILERFSAQQFPDLHSELNLSSLELGDSALYFCASSVGVANSYEQYFGPGTRLTVT.

There are a few counts of this clonotype. This chain links TRBV30 with TRBJ1-1; no clear D. The CDR3 length is 12 residues. Germline V gene data show CDR1 as GTSNPN and CDR2 as SVGIG (reference sequence). V was shortened by 5 bases and J by 5 bases, with 12 bases between the two germline ends. CDR3 amino acids: CAWGGLTTEAFF. The CDR3 coding sequence is TGTGCCTGGGGAGGGCTGACGACTGAAGCTTTCTTT.

This clonotype was found a few times. The chain couples TRBV9 to TRBJ2-2; no clear D gene. V dropped 5 bases and J dropped 3 bases, with 20 bases sitting between them. CDR1 is SGDLS and CDR2 is YYNGEE in the germline V gene. The length of the CDR3 is 17 residues. Written as DNA, the CDR3 is TGTGCCAGCAGGGCAGACGAAGGGATTTGGGACACCGGGGAGCTGTTTTTT. This gives the protein CASRADEGIWDTGELFF. Drawing the rest from reference TRBV9 and TRBJ2-2, the complete variable domain is DSGVTQTPKHLITATGQRVTLRCSPRSGDLSVYWYQQSLDQGLQFLIQYYNGEERAKGNILERFSAQQFPDLHSELNLSSLELGDSALYFCASRADEGIWDTGELFFGEGSRLTVL.